The 15 T cell receptor beta chains listed next were all sequenced from one sample in a study of blood T cell repertoires in COVID-19. Sequencing used immunoSEQ multiplex PCR; TCRdb keeps in-frame clones, though not all of them. Among 400,000 or so clones listed, 88% were seen once. What was sequenced was PBMCs or T cells enriched from blood (not recorded which). The receptor source for this set is a woman in her forties with acute COVID-19.

The gene calls are TRBV5-5 and TRBJ2-5, with D hard to call. The CDR3 is made up of 13 amino acids. Trimming removed 7 bases at V and 1 base at J, with 11 bases between. The germline CDR1 and CDR2 sequences are SGHKS and YYEKEE (reference sequence). CDR3: CASYEEFQETQYF. The DNA for the CDR3 is TGTGCCAGCTACGAGGAGTTCCAAGAGACCCAGTACTTC.

The chain recombines TRBV10-3 with TRBJ1-1; 8 bases are shared with TRBD1. Trimming took 7 bases from V and 4 from J; bases not matched to a gene: 11. This CDR3 has 15 amino acids. CDR1 ENHRY and CDR2 SYGVKD come from the germline V gene. For the CDR3, the DNA is TGTGCCATCAACCGACAGGGGTTGGGAGTCACTGAAGCTTTCTTT. Its translation: CAINRQGLGVTEAFF.

The chain employs TRBV21-1 and TRBJ1-3. TRBV21-1 is flagged as a pseudogene. The CDR3 is 15 amino acids. The CDR3 loop is CASSRVLVSGNTIYF. In nucleotides, the CDR3 is TGTGCCAGCAGCCGAGTCTTGGTCTCTGGAAACACCATATATTTT.

The chain carries TRBV4-1 and TRBJ2-7; TRBD1 matches at 12 bases. Germline-derived CDR1 and CDR2 are MGHRA and YSYEKL. The V segment lost 3 bases and the J segment 6 bases; nucleotides outside the gene matches: 9. The CDR3 extends over 16 amino acids. The chain's CDR3 is CASSHGPGQGAGEQYF. The CDR3, as DNA: TGCGCCAGCAGCCACGGCCCGGGACAGGGGGCCGGCGAGCAGTACTTC.

The genes are TRBV6-5 and TRBJ1-2; TRBD1 aligns across 8 bases. Germline V CDR1 and CDR2: MNHEY, SVGAGI. The CDR3 spans 14 residues. The ends lost 5 bases at V and 5 bases at J; junction bases unmatched: 7. In DNA form, the CDR3 reads TGTGCCAGCAGTAGGAGGACAGGGAGTTATGGCTACACCTTC. Amino acids: CASSRRTGSYGYTF.

The rearrangement links TRBV2 to TRBJ2-1; 8 bases align to TRBD2. Losses at the gene ends were 6 bases for V and 8 bases for J; bases not matched to a gene: 12. Germline lookup yields CDR1 SNHLY and CDR2 FYNNEI. CDR3 length: 15 amino acids. Written as DNA, the CDR3 is TGTGCCAGCAGGGCTTCTAGCGGGCCCATTCATGAGCAGTTCTTC. It specifies CASRASSGPIHEQFF.

In its sample, this clone was seen once. The V call is TRBV4-1, the J call TRBJ2-7; TRBD2 aligns across 13 bases. Germline values: CDR1 MGHRA, CDR2 YSYEKL. The CDR3 runs to 18 residues. Germline trimming cut 4 bases from V and 5 bases from J; bases unmatched to any gene: 14. The CDR3 loop is CASSPVPGLAGPGHEQYF. CDR3 sequence (DNA): TGCGCCAGCAGCCCGGTCCCGGGACTAGCGGGGCCAGGCCACGAGCAGTACTTC.

The V and J genes are TRBV30 and TRBJ2-7; D not certain. In germline, CDR1 is GTSNPN, CDR2 SVGIG (reference sequence). The ends were cut back, 0 bases at V and 0 bases at J, with 9 bases in the middle. The CDR3 sequence is 14 residues long. The DNA of the CDR3 is TGTGCCTGGAGTGTACCATTACTCTCCTACGAGCAGTACTTC. The encoded protein is CAWSVPLLSYEQYF.

V is TRBV3-1 (or the pseudogene TRBV3-2) and J is TRBJ1-3; D possibly corresponds to TRBD1 (6 bases). Germline V gene sequence: CDR1 LGHDT, CDR2 YNNKEL (reference sequence). CDR3 size: 15 residues. V lost 6 bases to trimming and J lost 1 base, with 13 bases between them. The DNA of the CDR3 is TGTGCCAGCAGTCATAGACAGGCATCTGGAAACACCATATATTTT. Translating gives CASSHRQASGNTIYF.

The chain employs TRBV7-6 and TRBJ2-7; 14 bases are a match to TRBD2. The CDR3 runs to 16 residues. Germline trimming cut 4 bases from V and 0 bases from J; bases unmatched to any gene: 2. From germline, CDR1 is SGHVS and CDR2 FNYEAQ. The DNA of the CDR3 is TGTGCCAGCAGCTCTGGGACTAGCGGGAGCTCCTACGAGCAGTACTTC. Its protein is CASSSGTSGSSYEQYF. The variable domain in full, completed from reference TRBV7-6 and TRBJ2-7, reads GAGVSQSPRYKVTKRGQDVALRCDPISGHVSLYWYRQALGQGPEFLTYFNYEAQQDKSGLPNDRFSAERPEGSISTLTIQRTEQRDSAMYRCASSSGTSGSSYEQYFGPGTRLTVT.

The rearrangement joins TRBV24-1 to TRBJ1-5; the D gene is possibly TRBD1 (5 bases). With 3 bases removed from V and 6 bases from J, the gap between germline ends came to 14 bases. Per the germline V gene, CDR1 is KGHDR and CDR2 is SFDVKD. CDR3 length: 15 residues. CDR3 protein: CATSDPQGSGQPQHF. In nucleotides, the CDR3 is TGTGCCACCAGTGATCCTCAGGGCTCGGGTCAGCCCCAGCATTTT.

V gene TRBV7-9 combines with J gene TRBJ2-2; 7 bases match TRBD1. There are 16 residues in the CDR3. The junction had 12 bases not matched to a gene; V was cut back by 6 bases and J by 5 bases. Looked up from germline, CDR1 is SEHNR and CDR2 is FQNEAQ (reference sequence). The DNA for the CDR3 is TGTGCCAGCAGTCATCAGGGGGACAGAGGGACCGGGGAGCTGTTTTTT. Translated, it gives CASSHQGDRGTGELFF.

This chain connects TRBV25-1 to TRBJ2-7; D perhaps matches TRBD1 (5 bases). The germline V and J ends were trimmed by 8 bases and 3 bases, with 14 bases remaining between them. Germline CDR1 and CDR2: MGHDK and SYGVNS. The CDR3 is 13 residues long. As DNA, the CDR3 is TGTGCCAGCGCCTCACTGCAGGGCTACGAGCAGTACTTC. Its translation: CASASLQGYEQYF.

This chain uses TRBV19 with TRBJ1-4; D is possibly TRBD1 (5 bases). The CDR3 covers 13 residues. Germline assignment: CDR1 LNHDA and CDR2 SQIVND (reference sequence). V was shortened by 5 bases and J by 7 bases, with 11 bases between the two germline ends. CDR3 DNA sequence: TGTGCCAGTAGTGCCCGACAGCCTGAAAAACTGTTTTTT. This encodes CASSARQPEKLFF.

The chain links TRBV6-6 to TRBJ2-3, with D tentatively TRBD1 (6 bases). Trimming stripped 5 bases from V and 0 bases from J, with 18 bases between. The CDR3 covers 17 residues. CDR1 is MNHNY and CDR2 is SVGAGI in the germline V gene (reference sequence). CDR3 loop: CASSQKLTGTSTDTQYF. CDR3 DNA sequence: TGTGCCAGCAGTCAAAAACTGACAGGAACCAGCACAGATACGCAGTATTTT.